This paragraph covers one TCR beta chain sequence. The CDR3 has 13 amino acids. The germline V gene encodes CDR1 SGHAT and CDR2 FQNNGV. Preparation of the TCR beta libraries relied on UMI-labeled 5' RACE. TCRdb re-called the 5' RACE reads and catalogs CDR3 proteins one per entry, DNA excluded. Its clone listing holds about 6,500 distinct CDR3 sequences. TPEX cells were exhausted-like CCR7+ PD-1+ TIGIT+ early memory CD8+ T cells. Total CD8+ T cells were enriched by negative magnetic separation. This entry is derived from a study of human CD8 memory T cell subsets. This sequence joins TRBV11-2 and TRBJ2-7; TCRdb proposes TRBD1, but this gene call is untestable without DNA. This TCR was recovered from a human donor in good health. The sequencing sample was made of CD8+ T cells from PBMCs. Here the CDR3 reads CASSLSPPYEQYF.